The 15 T cell receptor beta chains below all came from one sample that was sequenced in a study of blood T cells in healthy people across ages. Through a sample-barcoded 5' primer and a J-beta primer mix, a second PCR was run for about 7 to 12 cycles. Using its own MiXCR run on the 5' RACE reads, TCRdb lists one record per CDR3 protein. The table includes fewer than 900,000 distinct CDR3 sequences, more than 40% detected once. The sample consisted of blood. These TCRs come from a woman aged 60 to 75 in good health.

Notes on this clonotype: A read error may explain this, as a much larger clone is one base away. The V call is TRBV4-2, the J call TRBJ2-7; 8 bases agree with TRBD2. This CDR3 contains 16 residues. Germline lookup yields CDR1 LGHNA and CDR2 YNFKEQ. DNA of the CDR3: TGTACCAGCAGCCAAGATTGGGGCGGGGGGTCCTACGAGCAGTACTTC. Amino acid sequence: CTSSQDWGGGSYEQYF.

The chain is built from TRBV12-3 or TRBV12-4 and TRBJ1-5, with TRBD1 matching over 8 bases. CDR3 length: 14 residues. J was trimmed by 7 bases and V by 5 bases; bases with no gene match: 7. CDR3 DNA sequence: TGTGCCAGCAGTAAGGACAGGGTAAGGCAGCCCCAGCATTTT. It encodes CASSKDRVRQPQHF.

About this clonotype: A junction end diverges from the germline sequence, so it may reflect a read error. The chain carries TRBV5-1 and TRBJ2-1; 8 positions agree with TRBD2. CDR1 is SGHRS, CDR2 YFSETQ, per germline. The CDR3 consists of 16 residues. In DNA form, the CDR3 reads TGCGCCGGCAGCCCCGGGGGTAGCGGGACCTACAATGAGCAGTTCTTC. The encoded protein is CAGSPGGSGTYNEQFF. The full variable domain, completed using reference TRBV5-1 and TRBJ2-1, is KAGVTQTPRYLIKTRGQQVTLSCSPISGHRSVSWYQQTPGQGLQFLFEYFSETQRNKGNFPGRFSGRQFSNSRSEMNVSTLELGDSALYLCAGSPGGSGTYNEQFFGPGTRLTVL.

In DNA form, the CDR3 reads TGTGCCAGCAGTTTAGCTAGCGGGAGTATTTTCGGGGAGCTGTTTTTT. This codes for CASSLASGSIFGELFF. The chain carries TRBV12-3 or TRBV12-4 and TRBJ2-2, with 9 nucleotides matching TRBD2. The J segment lost 7 bases and the V segment lost 0 bases, leaving 6 bases of the junction unmatched. The CDR3 covers 16 residues.

The chain links TRBV6-1 to TRBJ2-1; the D is unclear. The CDR3 totals 14 residues. With 8 bases removed from V and 0 bases from J, the gap between germline ends came to 11 bases. Germline CDR1 and CDR2: MNHNS and SASEGT. CDR3 amino acids: CASGLMGSYNEQFF. CDR3 DNA sequence: TGTGCCAGCGGCCTTATGGGCTCCTACAATGAGCAGTTCTTC.

The chain carries TRBV6-1 and TRBJ1-5; no reliable D call. The CDR3 contains 13 residues. CDR1 and CDR2 from the germline V gene are MNHNS and SASEGT. Trimming took 8 bases from V and 8 from J, leaving 16 bases between them. DNA for the CDR3: TGTGCCAGCTCGCCAGGACCTCCTAAGCCCCAGCATTTT. It codes for CASSPGPPKPQHF.

Concerning this clonotype: Being one base from a much bigger clone, this may be a read error. The chain carries TRBV7-2 and TRBJ1-2; unclear D gene. The germline V and J ends were trimmed by 3 bases and 1 base, with 6 bases remaining between them. CDR1 SGHTA and CDR2 FQGNSA come from the germline V gene. The CDR3 consists of 13 residues. The CDR3 loop is CASSFAVNYGYTF. CDR3 nucleotides: TGTGCCAGCAGCTTTGCAGTTAACTATGGCTACACCTTC. Using reference TRBV7-2 and TRBJ1-2 for the parts outside the CDR3, the full variable domain is GAGVSQSPSNKVTEKGKDVELRCDPISGHTALYWYRQSLGQGLEFLIYFQGNSAPDKSGLPSDRFSAERTGGSVSTLTIQRTQQEDSAVYLCASSFAVNYGYTFGSGTRLTVV.

This clonotype was seen only a few times. The CDR3 nucleotides read TGTGCCAGCAGTTCTCAGGGGGAATTCCTCTATGGCTACACCTTC. Residues: CASSSQGEFLYGYTF. The chain uses TRBV2 and TRBJ1-2, with 7 bases matching TRBD1. The trim removed 5 bases at V and 4 bases at J, leaving 10 bases unmatched. The CDR3 totals 15 residues. CDR1 and CDR2 (germline): SNHLY, FYNNEI.

The rearrangement links TRBV5-1 to TRBJ2-5, with D possibly being TRBD1 or TRBD2 (5 bases each). V shed 0 bases and J shed 11 bases, with 14 bases lying between them. Germline assignment: CDR1 SGHRS and CDR2 YFSETQ. This CDR3 region has 13 residues. The CDR3 region has the DNA TGCGCCAGCAGCTTGGGGGACGCGAGTGAGCAGTACTTC. Protein product: CASSLGDASEQYF.

The V and J genes are TRBV12-3 or TRBV12-4 and TRBJ2-5; possibly TRBD1 for D (7 bases). The CDR3 is 12 residues long. V gave up 4 bases and J gave up 11 bases, with 14 bases separating them. CDR3 region: CASSSQGGPQYF. CDR3 nucleotides: TGTGCCAGCAGTTCGCAGGGGGGCCCTCAGTACTTC.

The chain combines TRBV4-2 with TRBJ2-5; 10 bases line up with TRBD2. The V and J ends lost 3 bases and 13 bases, in that order; junction bases with no gene match: 14. Germline CDR1 LGHNA, CDR2 YNFKEQ. The CDR3 covers 15 residues. The CDR3 DNA follows: TGTGCCAGCAGCCAGAGCGGGGGGGCACACAAGGAGCGGTACTTC. Translating gives CASSQSGGAHKERYF.

A few counts support this clonotype. The chain recombines TRBV27 with TRBJ1-1, with 7 bases matching TRBD1. V lost 4 bases and J lost 1; bases outside the gene matches: 9. The CDR3 consists of 16 residues. Germline assignment: CDR1 MNHEY and CDR2 SMNVEV (reference sequence). CDR3 bases: TGTGCCAGCAGTTCATACCAACGGACAGGGAACACTGAAGCTTTCTTT. Its translation: CASSSYQRTGNTEAFF.

This clonotype was counted ten times or more. The V and J genes are TRBV4-1 and TRBJ2-7; TRBD1 agrees at 7 bases. This CDR3 is built from 16 residues. V dropped 4 bases and J dropped 2; count of bases not matched to a gene: 11. Germline CDR1 reads MGHRA; CDR2 reads YSYEKL. The CDR3, as DNA: TGCGCCAGCAGCCGACAGGAACAGGGGCCAACCTACGAGCAGTACTTC. This gives the protein CASSRQEQGPTYEQYF.

In the case of this clonotype: A much more abundant neighbour one base away suggests this may be a read error. The chain links TRBV29-1 to TRBJ2-5; unclear D gene. The CDR3 spans 15 residues. Looked up from germline, CDR1 is SQVTM and CDR2 is ANQGSEA. V lost 5 bases and J lost 1, with 17 bases in between. CDR3 amino acids: CSVFGLGSCQETQYF. CDR3 nucleotide sequence: TGCAGCGTTTTCGGGCTAGGGTCGTGCCAAGAGACCCAGTACTTC.

This clonotype came up a few times. The chain carries TRBV7-3 and TRBJ2-4, with TRBD2 as a possible D gene (7 bases). Germline CDR1 is SGHTA and CDR2 is FQGTGA. This CDR3 is 14 amino acids long. Trimming took off 5 bases at V and 6 bases at J, with 14 bases between the two ends. CDR3 loop: CASSEGGGRNIQYF. As DNA, the CDR3 is TGTGCCAGCAGCGAGGGCGGGGGCAGAAACATTCAGTACTTC.